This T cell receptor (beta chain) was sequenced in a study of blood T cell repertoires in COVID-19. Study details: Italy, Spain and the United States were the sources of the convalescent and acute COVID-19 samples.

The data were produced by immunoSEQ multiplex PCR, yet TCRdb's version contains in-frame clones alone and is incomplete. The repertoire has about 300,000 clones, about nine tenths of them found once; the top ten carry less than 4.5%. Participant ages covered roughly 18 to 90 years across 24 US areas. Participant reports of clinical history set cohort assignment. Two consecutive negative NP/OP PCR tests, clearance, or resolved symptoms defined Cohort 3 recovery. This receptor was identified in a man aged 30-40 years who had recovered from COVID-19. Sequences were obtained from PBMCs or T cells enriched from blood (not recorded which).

CDR3 sequence reads: CASSLEGHGNTGELFF. In nucleotides, the CDR3 is TGCGCCAGCAGCTTGGAGGGACACGGCAACACCGGGGAGCTGTTTTTT. The V and J genes are TRBV5-1 and TRBJ2-2, with TRBD1 as a possible D gene (6 bases). The germline CDR1 and CDR2 sequences are SGHRS and YFSETQ. V lost 0 bases, J lost 2 bases, and 11 bases lay in between. The CDR3 contains 16 residues.